The clone carrying this T cell receptor (beta chain) counts as medium-sized. The data were obtained in a study of OX40 agonist ivuxolimab in advanced cancers. Study-wide context: Patients with hepatocellular carcinoma, melanoma, renal cell or head and neck cancer made up the dose-escalation patients.

Assay: immunoSEQ multiplex PCR; the TCRdb copy retains only in-frame clones and omits some. Of 56,000 or so clones in the sample, roughly 85% are singletons; the top ten hold under 5%. Germline loops: CDR1 ENHRY, CDR2 SYGVKD. The CDR3 covers 17 residues. With 0 bases clipped from V and 3 bases from J, the junction kept 5 bases outside the gene matches. Specimen: CD4+ or CD8+ T cells sorted from blood, collected in a trial of the OX40 agonist ivuxolimab. This chain connects TRBV10-3 to TRBJ1-5; TRBD1 aligns across 10 bases. This sequence was found in an adult with an advanced solid tumor such as melanoma, head and neck, liver or kidney cancer. CDR3 sequence (DNA): TGTGCCATCAGTGAGTCTCCGGGACAGGGGTTCAATCAGCCCCAGCATTTT. This codes for CAISESPGQGFNQPQHF.